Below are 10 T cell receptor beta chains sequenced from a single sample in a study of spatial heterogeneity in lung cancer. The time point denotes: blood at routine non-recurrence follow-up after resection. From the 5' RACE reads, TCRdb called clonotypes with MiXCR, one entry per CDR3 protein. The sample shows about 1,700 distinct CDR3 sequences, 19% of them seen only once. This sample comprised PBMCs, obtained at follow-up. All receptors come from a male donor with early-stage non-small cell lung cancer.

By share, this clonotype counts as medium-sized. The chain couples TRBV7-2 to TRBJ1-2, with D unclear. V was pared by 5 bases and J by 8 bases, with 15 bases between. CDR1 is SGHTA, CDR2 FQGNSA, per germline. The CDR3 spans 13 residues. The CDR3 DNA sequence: TGTGCCAGCAGCGCCAGGAGGGTGCAGGGCTACACCTTC. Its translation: CASSARRVQGYTF.

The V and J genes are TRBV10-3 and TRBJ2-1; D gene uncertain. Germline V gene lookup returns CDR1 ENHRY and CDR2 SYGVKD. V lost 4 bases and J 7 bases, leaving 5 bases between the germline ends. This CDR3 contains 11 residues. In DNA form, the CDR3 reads TGTGCCATCAGTGTGGGGAATGAGCAGTTCTTC. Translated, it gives CAISVGNEQFF.

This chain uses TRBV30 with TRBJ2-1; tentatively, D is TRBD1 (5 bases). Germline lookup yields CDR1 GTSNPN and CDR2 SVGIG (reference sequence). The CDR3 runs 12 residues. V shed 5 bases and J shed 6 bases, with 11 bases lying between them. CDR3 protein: CAWAVQGNEQFF. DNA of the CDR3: TGTGCCTGGGCTGTGCAGGGCAATGAGCAGTTCTTC.

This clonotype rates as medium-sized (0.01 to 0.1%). The CDR3 nucleotides are TGCGCCAGCAGCCAAGAAAACAGGGGGCAGGAAAACTATGGCTACACCTTC. Encoded protein: CASSQENRGQENYGYTF. The chain recombines TRBV4-3 with TRBJ1-2; 9 nucleotides line up with TRBD1. The length of the CDR3 is 17 residues. V lost 0 bases and J lost 2; bases outside the gene matches: 7. Germline lookup yields CDR1 LGHNA and CDR2 YSLEER.

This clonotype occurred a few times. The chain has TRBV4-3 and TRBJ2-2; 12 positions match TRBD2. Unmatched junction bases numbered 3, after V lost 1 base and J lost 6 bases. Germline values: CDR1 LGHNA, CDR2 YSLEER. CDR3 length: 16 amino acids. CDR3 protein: CASSQGLAGGPGELFF. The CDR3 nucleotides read TGCGCCAGCAGCCAAGGGCTAGCGGGGGGGCCCGGGGAGCTGTTTTTT.

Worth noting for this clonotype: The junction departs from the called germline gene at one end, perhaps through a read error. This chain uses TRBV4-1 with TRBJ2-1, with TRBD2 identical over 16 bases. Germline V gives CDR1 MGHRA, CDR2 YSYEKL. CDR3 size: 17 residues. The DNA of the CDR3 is TGTGCCAGCAGCCCTGGGACTAGCGGGGGGGCTATCTATGTGCAGTTCTTC. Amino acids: CASSPGTSGGAIYVQFF.

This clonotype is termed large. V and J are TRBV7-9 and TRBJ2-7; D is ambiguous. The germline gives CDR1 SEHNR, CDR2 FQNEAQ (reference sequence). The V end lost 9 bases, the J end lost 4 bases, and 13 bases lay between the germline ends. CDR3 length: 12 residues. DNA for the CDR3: TGTGCCAGTACCGGCACAACTTACGAGCAGTACTTC. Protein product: CASTGTTYEQYF.

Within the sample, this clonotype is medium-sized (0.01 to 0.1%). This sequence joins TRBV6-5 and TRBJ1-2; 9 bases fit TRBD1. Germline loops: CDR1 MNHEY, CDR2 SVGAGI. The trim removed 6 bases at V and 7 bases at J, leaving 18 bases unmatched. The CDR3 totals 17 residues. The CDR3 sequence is CASSPSLGQGRLLGYTF. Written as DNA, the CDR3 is TGTGCCAGCAGCCCTAGCCTTGGACAGGGGAGATTGCTTGGCTACACCTTC.

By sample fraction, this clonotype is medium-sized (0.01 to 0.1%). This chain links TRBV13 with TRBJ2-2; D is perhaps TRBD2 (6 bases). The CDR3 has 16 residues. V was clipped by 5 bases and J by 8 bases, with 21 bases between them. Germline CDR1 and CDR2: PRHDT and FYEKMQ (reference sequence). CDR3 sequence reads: CASSPTEGSERGELFF. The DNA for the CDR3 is TGTGCCAGCAGCCCGACGGAGGGTTCGGAGAGAGGGGAGCTGTTTTTT.

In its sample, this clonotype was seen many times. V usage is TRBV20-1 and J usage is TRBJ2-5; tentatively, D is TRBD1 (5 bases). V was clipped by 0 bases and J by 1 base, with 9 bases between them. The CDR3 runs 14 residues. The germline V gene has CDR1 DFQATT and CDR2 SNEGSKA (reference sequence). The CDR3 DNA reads TGCAGTGCTAGAGATTCAGGGCCCCAAGAGACCCAGTACTTC. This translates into CSARDSGPQETQYF.